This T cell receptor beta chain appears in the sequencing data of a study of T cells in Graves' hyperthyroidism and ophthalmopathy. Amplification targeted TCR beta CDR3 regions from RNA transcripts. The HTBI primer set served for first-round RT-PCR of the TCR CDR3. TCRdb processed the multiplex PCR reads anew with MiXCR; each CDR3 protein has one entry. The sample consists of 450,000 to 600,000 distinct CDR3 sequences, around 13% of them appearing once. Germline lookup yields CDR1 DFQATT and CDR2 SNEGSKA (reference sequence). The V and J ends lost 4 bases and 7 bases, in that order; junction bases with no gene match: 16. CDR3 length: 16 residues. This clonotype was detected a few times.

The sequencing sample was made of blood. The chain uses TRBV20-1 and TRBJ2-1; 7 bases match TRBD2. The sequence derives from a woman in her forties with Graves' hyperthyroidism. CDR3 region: CSATPTLGGSVNEQFF. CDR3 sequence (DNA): TGCAGTGCTACCCCGACATTGGGCGGGAGTGTGAATGAGCAGTTCTTC.